The entry below gives a single T cell receptor (beta chain) sequence along with its context. The sample is drawn from a study of blood T cell repertoires in COVID-19. Trimming took off 7 bases at V and 4 bases at J, with 13 bases between the two ends. Germline CDR1 reads SNHLY; CDR2 reads FYNNEI. This CDR3 region has 13 residues. This table comes from immunoSEQ multiplex PCR, and its TCRdb copy is limited to in-frame clones, with some not included. The sample lists 300,000 to 400,000 clones, over 80% seen once, with around 10% in the top ten. The V and J genes are TRBV2 and TRBJ1-2; D gene ambiguous. Sequencing input: peripheral blood. The TCR comes from a man aged 25 to 40 with COVID-19, enrolled during active disease. CDR3: CASTEWAIYGYTF. The CDR3 nucleotides read TGTGCCAGCACCGAATGGGCTATCTATGGCTACACCTTC.